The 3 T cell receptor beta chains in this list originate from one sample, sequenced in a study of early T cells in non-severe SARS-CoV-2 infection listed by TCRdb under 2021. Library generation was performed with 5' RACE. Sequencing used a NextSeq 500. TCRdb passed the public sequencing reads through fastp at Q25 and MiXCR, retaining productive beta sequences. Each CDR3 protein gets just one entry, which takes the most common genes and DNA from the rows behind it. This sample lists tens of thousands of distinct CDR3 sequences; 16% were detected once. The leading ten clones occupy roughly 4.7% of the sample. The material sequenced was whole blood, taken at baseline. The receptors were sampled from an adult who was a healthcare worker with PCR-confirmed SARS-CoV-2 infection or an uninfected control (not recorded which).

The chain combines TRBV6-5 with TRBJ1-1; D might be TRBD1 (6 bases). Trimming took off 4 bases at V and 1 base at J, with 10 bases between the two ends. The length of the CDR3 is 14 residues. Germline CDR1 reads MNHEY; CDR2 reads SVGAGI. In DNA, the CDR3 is TGTGCCAGCAGTTCGTGGACAGAGAACACTGAAGCTTTCTTT. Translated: CASSSWTENTEAFF.

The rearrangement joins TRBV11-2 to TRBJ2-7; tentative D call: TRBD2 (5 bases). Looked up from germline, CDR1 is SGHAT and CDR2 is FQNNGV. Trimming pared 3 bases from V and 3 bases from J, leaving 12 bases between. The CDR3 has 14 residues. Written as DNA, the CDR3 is TGTGCCAGCAGCTTCTCGGGGTCACGCTACGAGCAGTACTTC. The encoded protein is CASSFSGSRYEQYF.

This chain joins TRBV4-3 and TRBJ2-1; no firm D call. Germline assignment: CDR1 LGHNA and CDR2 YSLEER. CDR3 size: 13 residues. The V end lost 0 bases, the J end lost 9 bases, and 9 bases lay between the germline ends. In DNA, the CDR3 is TGCGCCAGCAGCCAAGATCTCTCTCCTGAGCAGTTCTTC. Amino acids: CASSQDLSPEQFF.